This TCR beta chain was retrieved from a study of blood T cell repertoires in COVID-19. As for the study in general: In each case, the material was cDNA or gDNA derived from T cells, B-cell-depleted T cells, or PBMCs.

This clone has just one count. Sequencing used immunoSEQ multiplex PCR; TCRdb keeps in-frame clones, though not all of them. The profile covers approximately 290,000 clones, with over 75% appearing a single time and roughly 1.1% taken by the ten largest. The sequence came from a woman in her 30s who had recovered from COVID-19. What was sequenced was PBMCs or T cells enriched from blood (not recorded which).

CDR3 amino acids: CATTVGGETQYF. The CDR3 DNA follows: TGTGCCACCACAGTGGGGGGAGAGACCCAGTACTTC. The chain joins TRBV6-5 to TRBJ2-5, with TRBD2 as a possible D gene (6 bases). This CDR3 is built from 12 residues. Germline CDR1 MNHEY, CDR2 SVGAGI. Trimming took 10 bases from V and 4 from J, leaving 13 bases between them.